Below are 12 T cell receptor beta chains sequenced from a single sample in a study of tumor-infiltrating lymphocytes in oesophageal squamous cell carcinoma. TCRdb independently ran MiXCR on the PCR reads; one entry per CDR3 protein. In the table there are around 13,000 distinct CDR3 sequences, approximately 52% of which are singletons. The sample taken for sequencing was esophageal tumor tissue. The receptors were gathered from a female donor with esophageal squamous cell carcinoma.

CDR3 nucleotide sequence: TGTGCCAGCAGCTCGGGGACAGGGGGCTTTTTCAATGAGCAGTTCTTC. Protein: CASSSGTGGFFNEQFF. The V gene is TRBV7-2, the J gene TRBJ2-3; TRBD1 aligns across 12 bases. The J call could be wrong; TRBJ2-1 is a better fit for the DNA end. This CDR3 is 16 amino acids long. Per the germline V gene, CDR1 is SGHTA and CDR2 is FQGNSA.

The chain carries TRBV5-1 and TRBJ2-3; D possibly corresponds to TRBD2 (6 bases). V was trimmed by 2 bases and J by 5 bases, leaving 15 bases between them. CDR1 and CDR2 (germline): SGHRS, YFSETQ. The CDR3 sequence is 15 residues long. The CDR3 is CASSFEGGPGDTQYF. The CDR3 bases are TGCGCCAGCAGCTTCGAGGGAGGCCCCGGAGATACGCAGTATTTT.

The chain couples TRBV4-1 to TRBJ2-3, with D tentatively TRBD1 (6 bases). The V end lost 7 bases, the J end lost 3 bases, and 17 bases lay between the germline ends. The CDR3 sequence is 15 residues long. Looked up from germline, CDR1 is MGHRA and CDR2 is YSYEKL. The CDR3 loop reads CASTRDRWGTDTQYF. The CDR3 bases are TGCGCCAGCACCCGTGACAGGTGGGGAACAGATACGCAGTATTTT.

V and J are TRBV28 and TRBJ2-2; no definite D call. CDR1 and CDR2 (germline): MDHEN, SYDVKM. The V end lost 7 bases, the J end lost 5 bases, and 11 bases lay between the germline ends. CDR3 length: 13 amino acids. For the CDR3, the DNA is TGTGCCAGCATTGAAAGGAAAACCGGGGAGCTGTTTTTT. This gives the protein CASIERKTGELFF.

For this clonotype: One end of the junction is discordant with germline, which a read error may explain. The chain couples TRBV7-6 to TRBJ2-1; 7 bases agree with TRBD1. The germline V gene has CDR1 SGHVS and CDR2 FNYEAQ. The CDR3 extends over 19 amino acids. CDR3: CASSLPGGQSQPFNSPLHF. As DNA, the CDR3 is TGTGCCAGCAGCTTACCAGGGGGACAGAGTCAACCATTCAATTCACCCCTCCACTTC.

This clonotype has a handful of counts. This sequence joins TRBV7-6 and TRBJ2-1, with D possibly matching TRBD2 (6 bases). Trimming shortened V by 3 bases and J by 7 bases, and 16 bases separated the two germline ends. Germline values: CDR1 SGHVS, CDR2 FNYEAQ. This CDR3 region has 15 residues. CDR3 nucleotides: TGTGCCAGCAGCTTTGGGGGGAGACGGGAGAATGAGCAGTTCTTC. This sequence encodes CASSFGGRRENEQFF.

Relative to its sample, this clonotype is medium-sized. The rearrangement links TRBV6-6 to TRBJ2-1; D is uncertain. Looked up from germline, CDR1 is MNHNY and CDR2 is SVGAGI (reference sequence). The CDR3 has 13 residues. V was trimmed by 2 bases and J by 5 bases, leaving 7 bases between them. The CDR3 spells CASSYRVDNEQFF. CDR3 DNA sequence: TGTGCCAGCAGTTACAGGGTCGACAATGAGCAGTTCTTC.

The chain couples TRBV7-6 to TRBJ1-1; D call uncertain. CDR3 length equals 18 residues. Between the trimmed V and J ends, which lost 0 bases and 3 bases, there was a span of 20 bases. Per the germline V gene, CDR1 is SGHVS and CDR2 is FNYEAQ. The CDR3 protein is CASSLAGPRHGGDTEAFF. CDR3 DNA sequence: TGTGCCAGCAGCTTAGCTGGGCCCCGCCATGGAGGTGACACTGAAGCTTTCTTT.

Regarding this clonotype: One end of the junction does not line up with germline, which may come from a read error. The J gene is TRBJ2-6, the V gene TRBV7-6, with D unclear. Germline CDR1 SGHVS, CDR2 FNYEAQ. The CDR3 is 15 residues long. DNA of the CDR3: TGTGCCAGCAGTTTAGGAAGCTCTGGGGCCAACGTCCTGACTTTC. This translates into CASSLGSSGANVLTF. Variable domain in full (rest from reference TRBV7-6 and TRBJ2-6): GAGVSQSPRYKVTKRGQDVALRCDPISGHVSLYWYRQALGQGPEFLTYFNYEAQQDKSGLPNDRFSAERPEGSISTLTIQRTEQRDSAMYRCASSLGSSGANVLTFGAGSRLTVL.

The chain uses TRBV7-2 and TRBJ2-1; perhaps TRBD2 as D (6 bases). The J call may not be correct, given that the DNA end is closer to TRBJ2-5. The CDR3 is made up of 16 amino acids. CDR1 is SGHTA, CDR2 FQGNSA, per germline. The CDR3 spells CASSLPSRERWETQYF. The CDR3 DNA sequence: TGTGCCAGCAGCCTACCTAGCCGGGAGAGGTGGGAGACCCAGTACTTC.

This clonotype is labeled as medium-sized (0.01 to 0.1%). The CDR3 nucleotides are TGTGCCAGCGTGTACTCTGGGGCCAACGTCCTGACTTTC. This encodes CASVYSGANVLTF. This chain connects TRBV6-1 to TRBJ2-6; no clear D. V gave up 8 bases and J gave up 0 bases, with 5 bases separating them. The CDR3 consists of 13 residues. Per germline, CDR1 MNHNS and CDR2 SASEGT.

V and J are TRBV7-3 and TRBJ1-2; D gene ambiguous. Germline-derived CDR1 and CDR2 are SGHTA and FQGTGA. The V gene lost 5 bases and the J gene lost 3 bases, with 13 bases spanning the gap. This CDR3 contains 14 residues. CDR3 coding DNA: TGTGCCAGCAGCCCGGGGATTACGGACTATGGCTACACCTTC. Its protein product is CASSPGITDYGYTF. The full variable domain, with the rest looked up from reference TRBV7-3 and TRBJ1-2, is GAGVSQTPSNKVTEKGKYVELRCDPISGHTALYWYRQSLGQGPEFLIYFQGTGAADDSGLPNDRFFAVRPEGSVSTLKIQRTERGDSAVYLCASSPGITDYGYTFGSGTRLTVV.